What follows are 8 T cell receptor beta chains derived from one specimen sequenced in a study of CD4+ T cells in melanoma. Assay used: immunoSEQ multiplex PCR; TCRdb lists only in-frame clones, some missing. The sample lists over 100,000 clones; about 90% were seen once. The sequenced sample consisted of peripheral blood. The receptors here all came from a human donor with melanoma.

Notes on this clone: Other DNA sequences in the same sample also yield this CDR3. V gene TRBV4-1 combines with J gene TRBJ2-4, with a tentative D call TRBD2 (6 bases). Between the trimmed V and J ends, which lost 3 bases and 0 bases, there was a span of 18 bases. The CDR3 spans 18 residues. Germline-derived CDR1 and CDR2 are MGHRA and YSYEKL. The DNA for the CDR3 is TGCGCCAGCAGCCAGGATAGTAGACTAGGATTAGCCAAAAACATTCAGTACTTC. Amino acids: CASSQDSRLGLAKNIQYF.

The V call is TRBV27, the J call TRBJ1-1; D unresolved. Trimming removed 1 base at V and 5 bases at J, with 17 bases between. This CDR3 contains 16 residues. CDR1 is MNHEY, CDR2 SMNVEV, per germline (reference sequence). The CDR3 sequence: CASSLYASGEITEAFF. CDR3 sequence (DNA): TGTGCCAGCAGTTTATATGCCTCAGGTGAAATTACTGAAGCTTTCTTT.

V gene TRBV28 combines with J gene TRBJ2-7; 8 bases fit TRBD2. This CDR3 comprises 14 residues. The germline CDR1 and CDR2 sequences are MDHEN and SYDVKM. The V gene end was trimmed by 4 bases and the J gene end by 3 bases; junction bases not matched to a gene: 5. CDR3 DNA: TGTGCCAGCAGTTCCCGAGCGGGAGACTACGAGCAGTACTTC. Residues: CASSSRAGDYEQYF.

V gene TRBV5-4 combines with J gene TRBJ2-5; D unclear. There are 14 residues in the CDR3. Germline assignment: CDR1 SGHNT and CDR2 YYREEE (reference sequence). V lost 0 bases, J lost 0 bases, and 6 bases lay in between. The CDR3 region is CASSLDSNQETQYF. CDR3 DNA sequence: TGTGCCAGCAGCTTGGACAGTAACCAAGAGACCCAGTACTTC.

The chain carries TRBV4-2 and TRBJ2-1; TRBD2 agrees at 10 bases. CDR3 length: 15 residues. V lost 1 base and J lost 4; bases outside the gene matches: 1. Per the germline V gene, CDR1 is LGHNA and CDR2 is YNFKEQ. This chain's CDR3 is CASSQVSGGYNEQFF. CDR3 DNA sequence: TGTGCCAGCAGCCAAGTTAGCGGGGGGTACAATGAGCAGTTCTTC.

V is TRBV7-2 and J is TRBJ2-5, with 15 bases that match TRBD2. The CDR3 spans 18 residues. CDR1 is SGHTA and CDR2 is FQGNSA in the germline V gene. The J segment lost 3 bases and the V segment lost 8 bases, leaving 13 bases of the junction unmatched. CDR3 in DNA: TGTGCCAGCCTTAGGACTAGCGGGGGGGCCAGGTTTGAAGAGACCCAGTACTTC. Translating gives CASLRTSGGARFEETQYF.

The V call is TRBV29-1, the J call TRBJ1-2; 9 bases match TRBD1. The germline V gene has CDR1 SQVTM and CDR2 ANQGSEA. The CDR3 sequence is 14 residues long. Losses at the gene ends were 4 bases for V and 4 bases for J; bases not matched to a gene: 7. The CDR3 bases are TGCAGCGTTGGGTCCGGGACAGGGAGCTATGGCTACACCTTC. It specifies CSVGSGTGSYGYTF. The entire variable domain, with the rest obtained from reference TRBV29-1 and TRBJ1-2, is as follows: SAVISQKPSRDICQRGTSLTIQCQVDSQVTMMFWYRQQPGQSLTLIATANQGSEATYESGFVIDKFPISRPNLTFSTLTVSNMSPEDSSIYLCSVGSGTGSYGYTFGSGTRLTVV.

V gene TRBV28 combines with J gene TRBJ2-7; D ambiguous. CDR1 is MDHEN, CDR2 SYDVKM, per germline. The CDR3 length is 17 residues. V lost 1 base to trimming and J lost 3 bases, with 19 bases between them. CDR3 DNA sequence: TGTGCCAGCAGTTTATCGCGGCGAGGTAGTTCGAGCTACGAGCAGTACTTC. Protein product: CASSLSRRGSSSYEQYF.